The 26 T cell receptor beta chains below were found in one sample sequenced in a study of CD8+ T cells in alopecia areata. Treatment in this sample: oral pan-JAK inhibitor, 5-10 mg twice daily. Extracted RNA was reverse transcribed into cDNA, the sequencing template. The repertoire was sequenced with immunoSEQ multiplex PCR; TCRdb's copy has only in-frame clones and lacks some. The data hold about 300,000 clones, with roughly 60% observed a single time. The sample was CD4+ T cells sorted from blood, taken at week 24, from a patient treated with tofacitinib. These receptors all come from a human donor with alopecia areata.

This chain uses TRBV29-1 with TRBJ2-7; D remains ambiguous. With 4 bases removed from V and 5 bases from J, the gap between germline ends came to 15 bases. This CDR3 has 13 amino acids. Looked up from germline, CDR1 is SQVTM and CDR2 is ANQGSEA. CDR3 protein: CSVGRQDRNEQYF. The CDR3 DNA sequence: TGCAGCGTTGGACGGCAGGATCGTAACGAGCAGTACTTC.

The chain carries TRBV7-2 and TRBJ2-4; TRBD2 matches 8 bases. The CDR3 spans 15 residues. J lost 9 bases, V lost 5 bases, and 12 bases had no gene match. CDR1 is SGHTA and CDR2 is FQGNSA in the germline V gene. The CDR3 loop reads CASSLRGAGEGIQYF. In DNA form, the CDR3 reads TGTGCCAGCAGCCTGCGGGGAGCGGGGGAAGGCATTCAGTACTTC.

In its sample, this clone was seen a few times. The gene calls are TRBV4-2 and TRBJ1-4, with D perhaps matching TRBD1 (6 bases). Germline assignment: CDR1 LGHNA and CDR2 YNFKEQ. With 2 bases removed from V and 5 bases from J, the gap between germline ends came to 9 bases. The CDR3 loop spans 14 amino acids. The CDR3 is CASSQQGQNEKLFF. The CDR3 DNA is TGTGCCAGCAGCCAACAAGGACAGAATGAAAAACTGTTTTTT.

CDR3 sequence: CAWERLGYTEAFF. The CDR3 nucleotides read TGTGCCTGGGAGCGTTTGGGATACACTGAAGCTTTCTTT. The V call is TRBV30, the J call TRBJ1-1; D gene uncertain. Germline V gene data show CDR1 as GTSNPN and CDR2 as SVGIG (reference sequence). The CDR3 length is 13 residues. Trimming removed 5 bases at V and 3 bases at J, with 13 bases between.

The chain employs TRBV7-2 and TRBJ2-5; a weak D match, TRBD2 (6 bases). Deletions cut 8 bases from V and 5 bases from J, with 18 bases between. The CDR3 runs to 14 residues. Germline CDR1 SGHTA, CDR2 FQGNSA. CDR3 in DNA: TGTGCCAGCCTAAGGGACTCCTTCAGCGAGACCCAGTACTTC. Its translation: CASLRDSFSETQYF.

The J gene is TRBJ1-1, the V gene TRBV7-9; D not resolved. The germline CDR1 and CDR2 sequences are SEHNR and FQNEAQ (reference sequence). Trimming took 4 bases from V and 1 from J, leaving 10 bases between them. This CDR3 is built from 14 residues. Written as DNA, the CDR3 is TGTGCCAGCAGCTCGAGGGCCGGGAACACTGAAGCTTTCTTT. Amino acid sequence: CASSSRAGNTEAFF.

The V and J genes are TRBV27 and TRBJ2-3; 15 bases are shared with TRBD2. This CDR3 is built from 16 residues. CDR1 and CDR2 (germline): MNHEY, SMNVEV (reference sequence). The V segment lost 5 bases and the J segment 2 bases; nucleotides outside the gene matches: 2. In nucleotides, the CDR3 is TGTGCCAGCAGTGGGACTAGCGGGGGGTTCACAGATACGCAGTATTTT. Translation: CASSGTSGGFTDTQYF.

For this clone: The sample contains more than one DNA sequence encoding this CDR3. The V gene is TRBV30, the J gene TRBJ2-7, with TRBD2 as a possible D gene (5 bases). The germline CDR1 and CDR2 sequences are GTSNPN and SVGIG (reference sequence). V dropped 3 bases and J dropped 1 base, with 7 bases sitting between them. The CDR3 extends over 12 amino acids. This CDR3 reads CAWRRGSYEQYF. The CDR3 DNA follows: TGTGCCTGGAGAAGAGGGTCCTACGAGCAGTACTTC.

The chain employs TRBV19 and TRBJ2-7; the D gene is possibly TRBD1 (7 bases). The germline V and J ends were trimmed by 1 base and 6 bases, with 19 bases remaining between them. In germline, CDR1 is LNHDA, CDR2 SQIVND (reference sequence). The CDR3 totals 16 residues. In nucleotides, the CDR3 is TGTGCCAGTAGTATAGGGTCCCCGACAGGGAGGATCGAGCAGTACTTC. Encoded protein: CASSIGSPTGRIEQYF.

CDR3 in amino acids: CASRTGTGMNTEAFF. The CDR3 region has the DNA TGCGCCAGCCGGACCGGGACAGGGATGAACACTGAAGCTTTCTTT. The gene calls are TRBV5-1 and TRBJ1-1; 9 bases map to TRBD1. Per germline, CDR1 SGHRS and CDR2 YFSETQ. This CDR3 spans 15 amino acids. Germline trimming cut 7 bases from V and 0 bases from J; bases unmatched to any gene: 7.

The CDR3 loop reads CASSSRVEDEKLFF. The CDR3 DNA reads TGTGCCAGCAGCTCAAGGGTCGAGGATGAAAAACTGTTTTTT. The J gene is TRBJ1-4, the V gene TRBV6-6; D call uncertain. There are 14 residues in the CDR3. V was shortened by 6 bases and J by 6 bases, with 14 bases between the two germline ends. CDR1 and CDR2 (germline): MNHNY, SVGAGI (reference sequence).

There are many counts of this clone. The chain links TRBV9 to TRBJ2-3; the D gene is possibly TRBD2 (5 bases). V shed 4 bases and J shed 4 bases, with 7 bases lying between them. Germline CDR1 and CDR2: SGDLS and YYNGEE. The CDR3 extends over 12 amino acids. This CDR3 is CASSFSADTQYF. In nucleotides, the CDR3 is TGTGCCAGCAGCTTTAGCGCAGATACGCAGTATTTT.

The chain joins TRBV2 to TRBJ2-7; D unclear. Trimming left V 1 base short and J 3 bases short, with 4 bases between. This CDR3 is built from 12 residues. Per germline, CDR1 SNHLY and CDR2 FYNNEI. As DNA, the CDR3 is TGTGCCAGCAGTGAAGGAGTCTACGAGCAGTACTTC. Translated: CASSEGVYEQYF.

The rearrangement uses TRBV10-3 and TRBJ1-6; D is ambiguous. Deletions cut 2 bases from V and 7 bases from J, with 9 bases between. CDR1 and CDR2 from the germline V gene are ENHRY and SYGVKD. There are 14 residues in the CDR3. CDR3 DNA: TGTGCCATCAGTGAGCTAGTGGTCAATTCACCCCTCCACTTT. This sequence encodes CAISELVVNSPLHF.

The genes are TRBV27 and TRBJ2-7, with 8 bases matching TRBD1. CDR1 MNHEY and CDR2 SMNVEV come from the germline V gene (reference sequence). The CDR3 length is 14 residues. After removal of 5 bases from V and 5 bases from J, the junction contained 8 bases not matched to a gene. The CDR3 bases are TGTGCCAGCAGTCCCTCGGGACAGGCGGACGAGCAGTACTTC. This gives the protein CASSPSGQADEQYF.

In nucleotides, the CDR3 is TGTGCCAGCAGCGTAGATCAGCGCCAAGAGACCCAGTACTTC. It is translated as CASSVDQRQETQYF. The genes are TRBV9 and TRBJ2-5; D not resolved. The CDR3 consists of 14 residues. CDR1 is SGDLS and CDR2 is YYNGEE in the germline V gene. The germline V and J ends were trimmed by 0 bases and 1 base, with 7 bases remaining between them.

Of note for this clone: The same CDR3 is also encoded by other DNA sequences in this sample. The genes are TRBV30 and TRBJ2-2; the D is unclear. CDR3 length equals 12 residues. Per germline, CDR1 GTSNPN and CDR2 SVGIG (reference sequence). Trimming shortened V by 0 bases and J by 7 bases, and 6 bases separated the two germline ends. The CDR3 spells CAWSVQGGELFF. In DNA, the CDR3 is TGTGCCTGGAGTGTACAAGGCGGGGAGCTGTTTTTT. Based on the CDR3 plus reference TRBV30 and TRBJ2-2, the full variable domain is SQTIHQWPATLVQPVGSPLSLECTVEGTSNPNLYWYRQAAGRGLQLLFYSVGIGQISSEVPQNLSASRPQDRQFILSSKKLLLSDSGFYLCAWSVQGGELFFGEGSRLTVL.

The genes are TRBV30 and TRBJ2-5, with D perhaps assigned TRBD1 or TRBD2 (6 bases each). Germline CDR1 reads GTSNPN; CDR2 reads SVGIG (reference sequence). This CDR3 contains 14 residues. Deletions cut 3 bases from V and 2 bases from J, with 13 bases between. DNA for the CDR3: TGTGCCTGGAGCCGGGGGCGGGTGCAAGAGACCCAGTACTTC. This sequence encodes CAWSRGRVQETQYF.

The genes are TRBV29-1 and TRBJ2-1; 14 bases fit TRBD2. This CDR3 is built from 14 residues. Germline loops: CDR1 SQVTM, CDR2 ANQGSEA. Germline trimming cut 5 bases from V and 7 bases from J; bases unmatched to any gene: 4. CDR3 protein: CSVPTSGGANEQFF. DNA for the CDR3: TGCAGCGTTCCGACTAGCGGGGGGGCTAATGAGCAGTTCTTC.

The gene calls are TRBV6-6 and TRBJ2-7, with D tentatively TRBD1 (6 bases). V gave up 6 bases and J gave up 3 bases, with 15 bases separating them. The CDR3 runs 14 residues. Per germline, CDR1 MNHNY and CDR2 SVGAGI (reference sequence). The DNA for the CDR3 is TGTGCCAGCAGCAAGCCGGGACACAACTACGAGCAGTACTTC. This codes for CASSKPGHNYEQYF.

The CDR3 sequence is CASSLAASQYNEQFF. The CDR3 region has the DNA TGTGCCAGCAGCTTGGCAGCCAGCCAGTACAATGAGCAGTTCTTC. V and J are TRBV5-4 and TRBJ2-1; D is unclear. Germline V CDR1 and CDR2: SGHNT, YYREEE (reference sequence). The V and J ends lost 0 bases and 4 bases respectively, with 11 bases between them. The CDR3 length is 15 residues.

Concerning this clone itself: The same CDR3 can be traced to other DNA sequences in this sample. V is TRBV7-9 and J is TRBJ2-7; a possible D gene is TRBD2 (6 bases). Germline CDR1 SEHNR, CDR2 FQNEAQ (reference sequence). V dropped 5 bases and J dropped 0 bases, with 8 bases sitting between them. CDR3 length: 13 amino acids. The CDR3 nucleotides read TGTGCCAGCAGCAGGGGACTCTCCTACGAGCAGTACTTC. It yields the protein CASSRGLSYEQYF.

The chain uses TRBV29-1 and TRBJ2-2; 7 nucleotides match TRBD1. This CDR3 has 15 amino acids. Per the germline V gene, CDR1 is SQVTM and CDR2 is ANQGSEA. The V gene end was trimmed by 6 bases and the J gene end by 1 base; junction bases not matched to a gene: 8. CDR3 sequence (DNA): TGCAGCGTGATTCCGGGACAGAGGAACACCGGGGAGCTGTTTTTT. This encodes CSVIPGQRNTGELFF.

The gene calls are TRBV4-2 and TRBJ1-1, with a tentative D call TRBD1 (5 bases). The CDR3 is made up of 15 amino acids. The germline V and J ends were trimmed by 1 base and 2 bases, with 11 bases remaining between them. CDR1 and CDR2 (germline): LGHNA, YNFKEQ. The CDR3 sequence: CASSQAAGSNTEAFF. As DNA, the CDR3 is TGTGCCAGCAGCCAAGCGGCAGGGTCCAACACTGAAGCTTTCTTT.

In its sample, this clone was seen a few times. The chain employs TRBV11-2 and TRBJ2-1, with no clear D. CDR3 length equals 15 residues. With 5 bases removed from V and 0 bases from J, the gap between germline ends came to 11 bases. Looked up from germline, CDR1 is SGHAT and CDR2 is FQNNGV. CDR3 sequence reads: CASSLRLSSYNEQFF. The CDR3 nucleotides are TGTGCCAGCAGCCTGAGGCTGAGCTCCTACAATGAGCAGTTCTTC.

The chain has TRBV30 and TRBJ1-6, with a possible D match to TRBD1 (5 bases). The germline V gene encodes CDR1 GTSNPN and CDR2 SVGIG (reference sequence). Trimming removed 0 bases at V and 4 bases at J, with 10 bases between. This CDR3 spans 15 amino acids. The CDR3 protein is CAWSVPGEYNSPLHF. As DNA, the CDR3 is TGTGCCTGGAGTGTACCGGGGGAGTATAATTCACCCCTCCACTTT.